One sample yielded the 10 T cell receptor beta chains listed below, sequenced in a study of metastatic and nonmetastatic thyroid tumors. Treatment of any kind had been given to no patient before thyroid surgery. TCRdb re-called the PCR reads via MiXCR. This table has tens of thousands of clones, 15% to 20% appearing once. The sample taken for sequencing was blood. The receptor source for this set is a female donor with papillary thyroid cancer or a benign thyroid nodule (not recorded which). Some clones in this sample may be carry-over from other donors' samples.

The J gene is TRBJ2-7, the V gene TRBV20-1, with 9 bases matching TRBD1. CDR3 size: 17 residues. V lost 3 bases, J lost 3 bases, and 15 bases stayed unmatched. Germline V lookup: CDR1 DFQATT, CDR2 SNEGSKA (reference sequence). CDR3 sequence reads: CSARLFSTGGVNYEQYF. In DNA form, the CDR3 reads TGCAGTGCTAGGTTGTTCTCGACAGGGGGAGTTAACTACGAGCAGTACTTC.

This clone was recorded at least ten times. The genes are TRBV19 and TRBJ1-2, with D possibly being TRBD1 (5 bases). Trimming took 3 bases from V and 2 from J, leaving 10 bases between them. This CDR3 has 14 amino acids. Germline V gives CDR1 LNHDA, CDR2 SQIVND (reference sequence). CDR3 nucleotide sequence: TGTGCCAGTAGTATGAGGGCAGGGAACTATGGCTACACCTTC. As protein: CASSMRAGNYGYTF.

This clone has at least ten counts. The chain combines TRBV19 with TRBJ1-6, with 8 bases identical to TRBD1. The CDR3 extends over 16 amino acids. With 3 bases clipped from V and 9 bases from J, the junction kept 10 bases outside the gene matches. CDR1 and CDR2 (germline): LNHDA, SQIVND (reference sequence). The CDR3 spells CASSIRAGGGISPLHF. The CDR3 nucleotides are TGTGCCAGTAGTATTCGGGCAGGGGGCGGCATTTCACCCCTCCACTTT.

This clone occurred many times. The gene calls are TRBV7-8 and TRBJ1-1; the D gene is possibly TRBD1 (5 bases). The germline gives CDR1 SGHVS, CDR2 FQNEAQ. CDR3 length: 15 residues. With 1 base removed from V and 3 bases from J, the gap between germline ends came to 12 bases. In nucleotides, the CDR3 is TGTGCCAGCAGCTTAGATCCAGGGTTGTACACTGAAGCTTTCTTT. This encodes CASSLDPGLYTEAFF.

This clone occurred a few times. The chain uses TRBV12-3 or TRBV12-4 and TRBJ2-3; the D call may be TRBD1 or TRBD2 (5 bases each). The CDR3 totals 17 residues. In DNA, the CDR3 is TGTGCTTCGTTCCTCTCGACTACTAGGGGCTTAGCAGATACGCAGTATTTT. Translation gives CASFLSTTRGLADTQYF.

This clone was found many times. The chain couples TRBV28 to TRBJ1-2, with D unclear. Trimming took 5 bases from V and 4 from J, leaving 17 bases between them. The CDR3 runs to 15 residues. Germline V gene data show CDR1 as MDHEN and CDR2 as SYDVKM. The CDR3 region is CASSPSSWGSYGYTF. The CDR3 bases are TGTGCCAGCAGTCCCTCGTCGTGGGGATCCTATGGCTACACCTTC.

This clone was counted at least ten times. The rearrangement links TRBV6-1 to TRBJ2-3; D is ambiguous. The V and J ends lost 2 bases and 3 bases respectively, with 12 bases between them. CDR3 length: 15 amino acids. Germline V gives CDR1 MNHNS, CDR2 SASEGT. Here the CDR3 reads CASSEKSLGTDTQYF. CDR3 DNA: TGTGCCAGCAGTGAAAAGTCCCTTGGAACAGATACGCAGTATTTT.

This clone has a count of ten or more. The chain uses TRBV19 and TRBJ2-5, with 7 bases identical to TRBD2. The junction had 11 bases not matched to a gene; V was cut back by 2 bases and J by 2 bases. This CDR3 has 17 amino acids. Germline V gives CDR1 LNHDA, CDR2 SQIVND (reference sequence). CDR3 amino acids: CASSITGRGGGQETQYF. Written as DNA, the CDR3 is TGTGCCAGTAGTATAACTGGGAGGGGAGGAGGACAAGAGACCCAGTACTTC. Supplemented by reference TRBV19 and TRBJ2-5, the full variable domain reads DGGITQSPKYLFRKEGQNVTLSCEQNLNHDAMYWYRQDPGQGLRLIYYSQIVNDFQKGDIAEGYSVSREKKESFPLTVTSAQKNPTAFYLCASSITGRGGGQETQYFGPGTRLLVL.

This clone was detected a few times. This sequence joins TRBV6-5 and TRBJ2-1; 9 bases fit TRBD2. V was pared by 4 bases and J by 15 bases, with 19 bases of the junction left unmatched. This CDR3 spans 16 amino acids. CDR1 and CDR2 from the germline V gene are MNHEY and SVGAGI. CDR3: CASSFYASGNPPIRFF. The CDR3 DNA reads as TGTGCCAGCAGTTTCTACGCTAGCGGGAACCCCCCAATACGGTTCTTC.

This clone was seen more than once but under ten times. CDR3 in amino acids: CASSYGGGLGEKLFF. DNA of the CDR3: TGTGCCAGCAGTTACGGCGGGGGTCTGGGTGAAAAACTGTTTTTT. The chain employs TRBV6-5 and TRBJ1-4, with a weak D call TRBD1 (5 bases). V dropped 2 bases and J dropped 7 bases, with 14 bases sitting between them. Per germline, CDR1 MNHEY and CDR2 SVGAGI. This CDR3 contains 15 residues.